This paragraph reports one TCR beta chain. The data belong to a study of blood T cell repertoires in COVID-19. Under the authors' procedure: Amplification with reference gene primers provided the estimates of nucleated cell counts. Method: immunoSEQ multiplex PCR; TCRdb's copy keeps in-frame clones and lacks some. That table gives V, J and clone size, and the DNA gave D and trimming. The sample lists some 190,000 clones; 70% to 85% were seen once. This CDR3 has 14 amino acids. The junction had 9 bases not matched to a gene; V was cut back by 3 bases and J by 8 bases. Germline V gene sequence: CDR1 MNHEY, CDR2 SMNVEV (reference sequence).

The sequenced sample consisted of peripheral blood. The origin of this receptor is a man older than 75 with COVID-19, enrolled during active disease. J is TRBJ1-1 and V is TRBV27, with TRBD1 matching 7 bases. The chain's CDR3 is CASSFTTGPPEAFF. CDR3 in DNA: TGTGCCAGCAGTTTCACGACAGGGCCACCAGAAGCTTTCTTT.